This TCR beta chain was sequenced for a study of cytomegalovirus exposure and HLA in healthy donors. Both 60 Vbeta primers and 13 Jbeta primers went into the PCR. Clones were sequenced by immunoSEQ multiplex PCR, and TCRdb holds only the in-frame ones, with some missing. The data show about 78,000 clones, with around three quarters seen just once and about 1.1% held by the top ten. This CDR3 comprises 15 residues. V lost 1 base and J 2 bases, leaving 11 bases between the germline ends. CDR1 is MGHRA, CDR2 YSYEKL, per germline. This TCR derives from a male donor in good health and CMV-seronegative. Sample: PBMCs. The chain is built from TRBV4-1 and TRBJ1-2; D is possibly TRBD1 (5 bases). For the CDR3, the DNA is TGCGCCAGCAGCCAAGGGACGGGGGGGAACTATGGCTACACCTTC. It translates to CASSQGTGGNYGYTF.